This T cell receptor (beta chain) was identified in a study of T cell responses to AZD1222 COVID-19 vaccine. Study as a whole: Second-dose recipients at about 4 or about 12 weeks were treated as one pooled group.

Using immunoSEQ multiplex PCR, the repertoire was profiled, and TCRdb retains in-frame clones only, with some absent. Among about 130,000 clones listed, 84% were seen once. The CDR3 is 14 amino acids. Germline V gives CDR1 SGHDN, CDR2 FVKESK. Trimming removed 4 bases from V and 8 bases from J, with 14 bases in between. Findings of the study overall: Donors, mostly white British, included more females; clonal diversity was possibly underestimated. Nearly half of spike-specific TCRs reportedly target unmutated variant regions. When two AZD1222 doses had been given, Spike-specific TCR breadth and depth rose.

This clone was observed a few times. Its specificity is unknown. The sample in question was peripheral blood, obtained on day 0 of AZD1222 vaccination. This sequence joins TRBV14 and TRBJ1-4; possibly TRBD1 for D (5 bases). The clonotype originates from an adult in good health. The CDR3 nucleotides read TGTGCCAGCAGCCGGGACTTAGGAAACGAAAAACTGTTTTTT. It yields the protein CASSRDLGNEKLFF.